The sample holds a few counts of the clone carrying this T cell receptor (beta chain). Its specificity is unknown. With a J-beta primer mix and a sample-barcoded 5' primer, a second PCR ran 7 to 11 cycles. Tags on each cDNA molecule came from a template-switch adaptor with 12 random nucleotides. One entry per CDR3 protein, called by TCRdb with MiXCR from the 5' RACE reads. The data show about 600,000 distinct CDR3 sequences, 47% seen once. This entry belongs to a study of blood T cells in healthy people across ages. The CDR3 extends over 17 amino acids. Germline assignment: CDR1 MNHEY and CDR2 SVGAGI. V was trimmed by 4 bases and J by 11 bases, leaving 29 bases between them. Study-wide findings and caveats: The study found TCR beta diversity correlated strongly with naive T cell percentage.

Total RNA extracted from each sample amounted to at least 5.5 micrograms. V and J are TRBV6-5 and TRBJ2-5; no clear D. The sequenced material came from blood. The sequence was collected from a man aged 80 or over in good health. Written as DNA, the CDR3 is TGTGCCAGCAGTTCTACTTTAGGCCCAGGCCCCTACAATGAGCAGTACTTC. It specifies CASSSTLGPGPYNEQYF.